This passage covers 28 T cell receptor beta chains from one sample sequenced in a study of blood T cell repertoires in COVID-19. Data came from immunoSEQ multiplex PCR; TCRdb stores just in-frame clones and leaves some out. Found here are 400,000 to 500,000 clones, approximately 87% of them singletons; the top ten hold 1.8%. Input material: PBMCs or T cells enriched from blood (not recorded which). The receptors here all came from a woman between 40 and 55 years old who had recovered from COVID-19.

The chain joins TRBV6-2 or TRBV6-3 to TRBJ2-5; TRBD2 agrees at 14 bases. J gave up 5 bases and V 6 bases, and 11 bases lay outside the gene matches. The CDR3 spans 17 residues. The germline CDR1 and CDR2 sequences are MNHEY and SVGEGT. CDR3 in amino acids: CASSSRLAGGPGETQYF. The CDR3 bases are TGTGCCAGCAGCTCAAGACTAGCGGGAGGGCCAGGGGAGACCCAGTACTTC.

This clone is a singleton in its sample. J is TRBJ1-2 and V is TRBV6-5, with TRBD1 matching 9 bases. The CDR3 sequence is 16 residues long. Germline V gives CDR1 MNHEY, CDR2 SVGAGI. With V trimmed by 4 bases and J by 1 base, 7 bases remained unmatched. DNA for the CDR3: TGTGCCAGCAGTTTGGGACAGGGAAGGAGTAACTATGGCTACACCTTC. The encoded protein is CASSLGQGRSNYGYTF.

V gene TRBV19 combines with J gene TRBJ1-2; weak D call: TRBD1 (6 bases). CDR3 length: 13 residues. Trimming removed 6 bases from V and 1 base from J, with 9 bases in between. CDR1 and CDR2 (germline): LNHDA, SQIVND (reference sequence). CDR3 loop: CASRPDSNYGYTF. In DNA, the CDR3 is TGTGCCAGTAGGCCGGACAGTAACTATGGCTACACCTTC.

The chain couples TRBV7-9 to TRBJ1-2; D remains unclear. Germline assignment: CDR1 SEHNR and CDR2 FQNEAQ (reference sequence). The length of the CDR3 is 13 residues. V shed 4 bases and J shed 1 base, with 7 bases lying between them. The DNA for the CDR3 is TGTGCCAGCAGCTATACAGATAACTATGGCTACACCTTC. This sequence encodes CASSYTDNYGYTF.

The CDR3 region is CASGRLFPNEQFF. The CDR3 DNA reads as TGCGCCAGCGGTCGGTTGTTCCCCAATGAGCAGTTCTTC. The chain carries TRBV5-1 and TRBJ2-1; D gene ambiguous. Germline assignment: CDR1 SGHRS and CDR2 YFSETQ. The CDR3 contains 13 residues. Between the trimmed V and J ends, which lost 7 bases and 6 bases, there was a span of 14 bases. Filled out from reference TRBV5-1 and TRBJ2-1, the complete variable domain reads KAGVTQTPRYLIKTRGQQVTLSCSPISGHRSVSWYQQTPGQGLQFLFEYFSETQRNKGNFPGRFSGRQFSNSRSEMNVSTLELGDSALYLCASGRLFPNEQFFGPGTRLTVL.

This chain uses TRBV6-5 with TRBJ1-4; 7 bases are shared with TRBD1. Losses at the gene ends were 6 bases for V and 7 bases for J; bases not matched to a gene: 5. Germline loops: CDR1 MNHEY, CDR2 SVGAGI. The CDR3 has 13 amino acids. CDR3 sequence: CASRSGTAEKLFF. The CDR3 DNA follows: TGTGCCAGCAGATCCGGGACAGCTGAAAAACTGTTTTTT.

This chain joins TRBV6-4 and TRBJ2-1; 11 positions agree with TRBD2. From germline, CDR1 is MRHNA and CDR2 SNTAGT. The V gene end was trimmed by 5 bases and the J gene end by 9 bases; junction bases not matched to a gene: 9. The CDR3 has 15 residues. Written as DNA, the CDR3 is TGTGCCAGCAGTAGGTTCGGGACTAGCGGCGGTGAGCAGTTCTTC. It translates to CASSRFGTSGGEQFF.

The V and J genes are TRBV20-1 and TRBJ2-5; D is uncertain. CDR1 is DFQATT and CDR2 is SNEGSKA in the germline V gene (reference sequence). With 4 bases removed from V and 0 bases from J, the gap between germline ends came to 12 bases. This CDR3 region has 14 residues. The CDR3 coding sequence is TGCAGTGCTATTGAAGACATGTACCAAGAGACCCAGTACTTC. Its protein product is CSAIEDMYQETQYF.

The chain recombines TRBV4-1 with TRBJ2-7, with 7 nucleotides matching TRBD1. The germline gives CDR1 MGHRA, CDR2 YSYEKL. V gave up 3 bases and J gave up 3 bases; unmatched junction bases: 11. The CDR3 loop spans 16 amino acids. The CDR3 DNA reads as TGCGCCAGCAGCCACACTACCGGGACAGCTCTCTACGAGCAGTACTTC. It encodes CASSHTTGTALYEQYF.

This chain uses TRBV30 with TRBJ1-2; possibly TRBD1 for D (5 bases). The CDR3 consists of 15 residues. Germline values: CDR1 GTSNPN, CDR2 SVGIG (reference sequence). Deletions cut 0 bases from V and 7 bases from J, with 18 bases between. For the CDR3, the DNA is TGTGCCTGGAGTGTAAGTCGGCCAGGGACTGGTGGCTACACCTTC. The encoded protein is CAWSVSRPGTGGYTF.

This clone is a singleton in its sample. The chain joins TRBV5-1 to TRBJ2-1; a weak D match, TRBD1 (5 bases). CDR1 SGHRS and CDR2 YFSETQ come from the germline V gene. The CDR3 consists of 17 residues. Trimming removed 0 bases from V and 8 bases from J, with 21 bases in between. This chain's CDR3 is CASSLVSLSQGEDEQFF. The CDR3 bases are TGCGCCAGCAGCTTGGTATCTCTTTCCCAGGGTGAGGATGAGCAGTTCTTC.

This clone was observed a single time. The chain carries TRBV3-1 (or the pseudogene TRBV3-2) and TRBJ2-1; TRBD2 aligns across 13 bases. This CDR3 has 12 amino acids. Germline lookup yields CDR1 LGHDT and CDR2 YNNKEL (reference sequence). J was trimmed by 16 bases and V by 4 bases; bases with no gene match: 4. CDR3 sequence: CASSLRTSGRFF. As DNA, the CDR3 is TGTGCCAGCAGCCTTAGGACTAGCGGGAGATTCTTC.

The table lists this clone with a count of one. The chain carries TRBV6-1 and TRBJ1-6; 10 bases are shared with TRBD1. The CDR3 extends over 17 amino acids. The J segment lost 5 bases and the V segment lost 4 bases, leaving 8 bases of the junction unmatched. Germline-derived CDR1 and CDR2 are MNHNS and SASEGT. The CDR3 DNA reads TGTGCCAGCAGTGCACGCCTGGGACAGGGGAATAATTCACCCCTCCACTTT. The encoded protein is CASSARLGQGNNSPLHF.

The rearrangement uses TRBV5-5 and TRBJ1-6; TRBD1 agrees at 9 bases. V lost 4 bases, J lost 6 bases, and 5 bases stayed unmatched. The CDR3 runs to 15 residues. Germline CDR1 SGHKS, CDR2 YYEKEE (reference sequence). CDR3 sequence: CASSPGQGVNSPLHF. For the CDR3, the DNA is TGTGCCAGCAGCCCGGGACAGGGAGTTAATTCACCCCTCCACTTT.

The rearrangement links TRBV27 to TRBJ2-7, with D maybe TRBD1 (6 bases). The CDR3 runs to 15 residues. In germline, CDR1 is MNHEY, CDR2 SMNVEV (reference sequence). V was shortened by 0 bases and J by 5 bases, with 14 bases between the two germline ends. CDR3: CASSLSIRGGNEQYF. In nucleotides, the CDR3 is TGTGCCAGCAGTTTATCGATCAGGGGTGGAAACGAGCAGTACTTC.

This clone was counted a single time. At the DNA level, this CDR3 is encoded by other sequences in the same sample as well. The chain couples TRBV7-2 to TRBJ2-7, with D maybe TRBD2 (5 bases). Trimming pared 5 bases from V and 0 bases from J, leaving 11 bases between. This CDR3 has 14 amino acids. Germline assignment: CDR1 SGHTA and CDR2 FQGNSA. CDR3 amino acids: CASSRTGSSYEQYF. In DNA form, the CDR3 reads TGTGCCAGCAGCCGGACGGGGAGCTCCTACGAGCAGTACTTC.

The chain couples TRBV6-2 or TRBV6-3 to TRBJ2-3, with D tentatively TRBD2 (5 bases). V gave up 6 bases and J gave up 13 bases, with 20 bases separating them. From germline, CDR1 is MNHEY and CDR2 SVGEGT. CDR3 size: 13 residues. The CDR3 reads CASSGMRVQREYF. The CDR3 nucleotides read TGTGCCAGCAGCGGAATGAGGGTCCAACGGGAGTATTTT.

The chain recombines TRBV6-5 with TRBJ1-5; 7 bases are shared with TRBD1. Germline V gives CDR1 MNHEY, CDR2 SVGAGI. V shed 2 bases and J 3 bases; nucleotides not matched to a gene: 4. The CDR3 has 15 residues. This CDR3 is CASSYGTEFNQPQHF. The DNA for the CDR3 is TGTGCCAGCAGTTACGGGACAGAGTTCAATCAGCCCCAGCATTTT.

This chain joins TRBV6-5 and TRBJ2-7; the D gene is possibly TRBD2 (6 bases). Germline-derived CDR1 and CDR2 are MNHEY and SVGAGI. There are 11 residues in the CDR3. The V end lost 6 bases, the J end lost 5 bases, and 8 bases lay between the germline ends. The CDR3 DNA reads TGTGCCAGCAGCCGGGGGAACGAGCAGTACTTC. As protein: CASSRGNEQYF.

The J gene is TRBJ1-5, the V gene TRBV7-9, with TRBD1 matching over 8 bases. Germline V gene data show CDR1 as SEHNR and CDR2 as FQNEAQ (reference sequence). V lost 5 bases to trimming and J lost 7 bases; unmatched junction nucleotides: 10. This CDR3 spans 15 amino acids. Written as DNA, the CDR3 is TGTGCCAGCAGCGTTGATAAGACAGGGGAGCAGCCCCAGCATTTT. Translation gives CASSVDKTGEQPQHF.

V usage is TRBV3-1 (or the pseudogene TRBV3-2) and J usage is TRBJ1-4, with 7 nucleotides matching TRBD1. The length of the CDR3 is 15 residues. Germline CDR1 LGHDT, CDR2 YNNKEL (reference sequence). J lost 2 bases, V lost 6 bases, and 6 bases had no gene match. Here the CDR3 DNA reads TGTGCCAGCAGTACAACAGGGGCGACTAATGAAAAACTGTTTTTT. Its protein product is CASSTTGATNEKLFF.

CDR3 in DNA: TGCGCCAGCCGGACTAGCGGGAACACCGGGGAGCTGTTTTTT. It encodes CASRTSGNTGELFF. The chain uses TRBV5-1 and TRBJ2-2, with TRBD2 matching over 10 bases. V was clipped by 7 bases and J by 1 base; unmatched bases: 1. Germline V gives CDR1 SGHRS, CDR2 YFSETQ. This CDR3 has 14 residues.

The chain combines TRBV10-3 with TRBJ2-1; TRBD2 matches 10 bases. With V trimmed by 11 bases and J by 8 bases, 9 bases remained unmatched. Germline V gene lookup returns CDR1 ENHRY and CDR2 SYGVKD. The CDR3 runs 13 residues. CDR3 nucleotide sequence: TGTGCCGCGCTAGCGGGAGAGGGGTATGAGCAGTTCTTC. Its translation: CAALAGEGYEQFF.

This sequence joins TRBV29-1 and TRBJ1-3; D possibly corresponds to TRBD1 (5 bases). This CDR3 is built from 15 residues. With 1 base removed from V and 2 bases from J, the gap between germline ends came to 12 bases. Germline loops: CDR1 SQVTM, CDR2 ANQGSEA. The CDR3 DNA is TGCAGCGTTGAAGCAGGGATGAGTGCTGGAAACACCATATATTTT. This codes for CSVEAGMSAGNTIYF.

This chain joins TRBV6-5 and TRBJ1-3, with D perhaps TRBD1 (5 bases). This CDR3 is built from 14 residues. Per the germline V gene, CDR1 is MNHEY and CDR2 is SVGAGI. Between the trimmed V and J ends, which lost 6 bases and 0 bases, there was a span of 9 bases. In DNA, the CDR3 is TGTGCCAGCAGAGGGGTAAACTCTGGAAACACCATATATTTT. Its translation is CASRGVNSGNTIYF.

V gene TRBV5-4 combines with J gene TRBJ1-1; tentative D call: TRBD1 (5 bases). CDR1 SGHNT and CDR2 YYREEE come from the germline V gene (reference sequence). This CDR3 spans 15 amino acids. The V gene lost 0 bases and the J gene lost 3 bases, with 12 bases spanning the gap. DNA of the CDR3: TGTGCCAGCAGCTTGGATCTTCAGGGCTACACTGAAGCTTTCTTT. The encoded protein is CASSLDLQGYTEAFF. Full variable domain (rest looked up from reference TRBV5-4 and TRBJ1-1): ETGVTQSPTHLIKTRGQQVTLRCSSQSGHNTVSWYQQALGQGPQFIFQYYREEENGRGNFPPRFSGLQFPNYSSELNVNALELDDSALYLCASSLDLQGYTEAFFGQGTRLTVV.

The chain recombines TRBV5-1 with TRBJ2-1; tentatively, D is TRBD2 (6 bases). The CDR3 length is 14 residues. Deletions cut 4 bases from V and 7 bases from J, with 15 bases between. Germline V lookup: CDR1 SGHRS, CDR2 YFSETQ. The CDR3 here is CASSRPPGTNEQFF. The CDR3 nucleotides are TGCGCCAGCAGCCGGCCGCCCGGGACTAATGAGCAGTTCTTC.

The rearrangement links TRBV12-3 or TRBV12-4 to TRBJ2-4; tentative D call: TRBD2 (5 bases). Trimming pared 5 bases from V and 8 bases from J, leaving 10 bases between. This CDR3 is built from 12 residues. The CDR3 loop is CASSETSYIQYF. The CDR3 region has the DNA TGTGCCAGCAGTGAAACTAGTTACATTCAGTACTTC.